This T cell receptor (beta chain) originates from a study of cytomegalovirus exposure and HLA in healthy donors (dated by TCRdb to 2015 to 2018). Study-wide context: The approximately 710 repertoires of the first cohort and the roughly 110 validation repertoires were produced on the same platform, according to a later analysis. The study aimed to test whether signatures of past pathogen exposure could be identified by cataloging public T cell receptors. Besides the first cohort of around 670 subjects, a separate validation cohort made up of 120 different subjects was used. To predict cytomegalovirus infection status, the study brought together high-throughput TCR immunosequencing, statistical association of individual TCRs with disease status, and machine learning. On the study overall, not on this receptor specifically: A few of the identified cytomegalovirus-associated TCR beta chains were confirmed in vitro to be specific for cytomegalovirus antigens. A later analysis had no HLA typing for the validation cohort, so co-occurrence there was scored across all 130 or so repertoires. While some public TCRs were present in many individuals, most TCR sequences turned up only very rarely across donors. In both the original and validation cohorts, the classifier was reported to diagnose cytomegalovirus status with high specificity and sensitivity. Of the cluster scores, around 95% were above 0 in a later analysis, which found that TCRs clustered in the first cohort also tended to co-occur in the 95 to 150 validation repertoires. It was suggested by the authors that the approach could potentially be generalized to other disease states and immunological phenotypes. A total of about 150 TCR beta chains were listed by the study as associated with cytomegalovirus.

Separate from the approximately 670-subject first cohort, the validation cohort of about 110 subjects was the group to which the donors belonged. The CDR3, cysteine through phenylalanine, is 16 amino acids long. CDR3 DNA is the only sequence kept; it has 48 bases, read in frame from the first base. V trim: 7 bases; J trim: 5 bases; unmatched bases: 11. The germline V gene (reference sequence) sets CDR1 to LNHDA and CDR2 to SQIVND. A remark on this clone: The antigen it recognizes is unknown. No much larger clone is present one base from it, and per-base qualities are unavailable.

Receptor amplification or capture employed the immunoSEQ multiplex PCR assay. In the paper's pipeline: A statistical classification framework was built to diagnose cytomegalovirus status from the catalog of TCR beta chain sequences. This is the immuneACCESS table as TCRdb keeps it, with only in-frame sequences that have V and J called. A part of the clones is gone; compared with another copy, unresolved V genes explain less than half, and the rest is unexplained. V and J calls and clone size follow that table, whereas D and trimming were derived from the DNA. The sample data list approximately 240,000 clones, and around 90% of these were observed just once. About 1% of the sample comes from the top ten.

This clonotype originated in a woman younger than 35 in good health and CMV-seronegative. Sequencing was done on a sample of PBMCs. The sequence is built from TRBV19 and TRBJ2-1, with 10 junctional bases fitting TRBD2. The CDR3 loop reads CASNWASGSSHNEQFF. The bases read TGTGCCAGTAATTGGGCTAGCGGGAGCTCACACAATGAGCAGTTCTTC. The full variable domain, with segments outside the CDR3 supplied by the reference TRBV19 and TRBJ2-1 proteins, appears as DGGITQSPKYLFRKEGQNVTLSCEQNLNHDAMYWYRQDPGQGLRLIYYSQIVNDFQKGDIAEGYSVSREKKESFPLTVTSAQKNPTAFYLCASNWASGSSHNEQFFGPGTRLTVL.